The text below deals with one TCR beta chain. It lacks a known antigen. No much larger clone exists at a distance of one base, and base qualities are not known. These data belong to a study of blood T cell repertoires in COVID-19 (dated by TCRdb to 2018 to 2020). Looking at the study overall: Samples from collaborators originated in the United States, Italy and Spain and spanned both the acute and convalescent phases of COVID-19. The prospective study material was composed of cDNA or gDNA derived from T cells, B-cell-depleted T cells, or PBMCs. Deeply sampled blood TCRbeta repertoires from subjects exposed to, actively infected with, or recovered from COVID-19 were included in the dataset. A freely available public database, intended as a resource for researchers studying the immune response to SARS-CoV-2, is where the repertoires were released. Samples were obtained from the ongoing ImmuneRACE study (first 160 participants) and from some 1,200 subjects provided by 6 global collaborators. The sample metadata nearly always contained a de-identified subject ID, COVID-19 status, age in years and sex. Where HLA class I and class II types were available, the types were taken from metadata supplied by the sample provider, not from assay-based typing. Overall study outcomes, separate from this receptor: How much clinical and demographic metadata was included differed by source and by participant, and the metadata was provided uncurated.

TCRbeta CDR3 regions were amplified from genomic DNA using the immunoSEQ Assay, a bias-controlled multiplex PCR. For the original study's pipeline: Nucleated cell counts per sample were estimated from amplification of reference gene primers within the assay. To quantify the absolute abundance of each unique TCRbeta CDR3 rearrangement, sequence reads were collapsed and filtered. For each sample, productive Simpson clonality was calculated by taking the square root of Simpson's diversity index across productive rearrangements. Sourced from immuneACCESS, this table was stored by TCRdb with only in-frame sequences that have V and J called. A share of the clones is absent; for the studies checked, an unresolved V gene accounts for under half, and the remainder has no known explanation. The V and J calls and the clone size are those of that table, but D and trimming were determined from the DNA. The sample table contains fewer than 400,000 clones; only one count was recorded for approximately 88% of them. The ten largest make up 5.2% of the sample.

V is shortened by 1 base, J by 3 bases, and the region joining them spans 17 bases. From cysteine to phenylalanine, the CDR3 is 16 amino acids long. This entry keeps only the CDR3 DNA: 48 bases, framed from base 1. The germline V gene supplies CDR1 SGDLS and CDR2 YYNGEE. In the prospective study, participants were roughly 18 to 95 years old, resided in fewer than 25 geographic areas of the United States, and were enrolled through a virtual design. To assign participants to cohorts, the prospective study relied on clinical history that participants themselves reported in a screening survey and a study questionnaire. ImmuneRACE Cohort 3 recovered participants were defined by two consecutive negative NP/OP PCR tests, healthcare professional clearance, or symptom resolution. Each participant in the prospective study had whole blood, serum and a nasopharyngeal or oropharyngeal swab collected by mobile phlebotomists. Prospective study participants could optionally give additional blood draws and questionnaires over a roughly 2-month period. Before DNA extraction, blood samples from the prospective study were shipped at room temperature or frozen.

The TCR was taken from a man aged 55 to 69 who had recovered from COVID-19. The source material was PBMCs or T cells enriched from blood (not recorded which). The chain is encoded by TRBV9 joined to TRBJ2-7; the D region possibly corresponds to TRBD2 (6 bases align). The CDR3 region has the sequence CASSVLTGSYNYEQYF. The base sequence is TGTGCCAGCAGCGTACTTACCGGGAGCTATAACTACGAGCAGTACTTC.